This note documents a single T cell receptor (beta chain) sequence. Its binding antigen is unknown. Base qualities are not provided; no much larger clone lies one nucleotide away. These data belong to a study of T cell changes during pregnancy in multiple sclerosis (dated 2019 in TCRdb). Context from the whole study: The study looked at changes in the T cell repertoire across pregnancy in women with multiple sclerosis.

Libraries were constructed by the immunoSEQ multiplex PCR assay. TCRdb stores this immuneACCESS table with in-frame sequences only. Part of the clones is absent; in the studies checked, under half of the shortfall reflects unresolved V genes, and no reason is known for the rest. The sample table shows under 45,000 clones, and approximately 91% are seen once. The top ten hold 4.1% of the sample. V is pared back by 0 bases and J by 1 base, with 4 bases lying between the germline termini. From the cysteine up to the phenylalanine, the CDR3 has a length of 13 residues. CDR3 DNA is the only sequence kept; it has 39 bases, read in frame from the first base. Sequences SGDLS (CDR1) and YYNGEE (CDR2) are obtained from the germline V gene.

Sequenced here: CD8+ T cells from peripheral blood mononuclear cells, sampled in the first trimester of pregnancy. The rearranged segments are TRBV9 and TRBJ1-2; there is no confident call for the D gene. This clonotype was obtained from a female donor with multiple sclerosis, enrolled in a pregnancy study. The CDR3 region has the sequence CASSVGDNYGYTF. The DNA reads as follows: TGTGCCAGCAGCGTAGGCGATAACTATGGCTACACCTTC.